This T cell receptor beta chain was captured in a study of T-cell reconstitution after alpha-beta-depleted transplantation in children. Germline CDR1 and CDR2: SGHKS and YYEKEE (reference sequence). V lost 0 bases to trimming and J lost 0 bases; unmatched junction nucleotides: 0. The CDR3 contains 16 residues. The authors prepared the TCRbeta library with unique molecular identifiers. From the PCR reads, TCRdb called clonotypes with MiXCR, one entry per CDR3 protein. The sample includes roughly 200,000 distinct CDR3 sequences, roughly 15% of them seen just once. This clonotype occurred many times. Here the sequenced sample was PBMCs from the stem cell graft donor, taken from the stem cell graft. This chain uses TRBV5-5 with TRBJ2-2; TRBD1 aligns across 9 bases. This receptor was obtained from a human donor who donated a stem cell graft to a child with acute lymphoblastic leukemia. CDR3 nucleotides: TGTGCCAGCAGCTTGGGACAGGGGGCGAACACCGGGGAGCTGTTTTTT. It is translated as CASSLGQGANTGELFF. Using reference TRBV5-5 and TRBJ2-2 for the parts outside the CDR3, the full variable domain is DAGVTQSPTHLIKTRGQQVTLRCSPISGHKSVSWYQQVLGQGPQFIFQYYEKEERGRGNFPDRFSARQFPNYSSELNVNALLLGDSALYLCASSLGQGANTGELFFGEGSRLTVL.